These 21 T cell receptor beta chains originate from one sample sequenced in a study of blood T cells in healthy people across ages. Primed by a sample-barcoded 5' primer and a J-beta primer mix, a second PCR proceeded for roughly 7 to 11 cycles. TCRdb analysed the 5' RACE reads with MiXCR anew, one entry per CDR3 protein. Among 540,000 or so distinct CDR3 sequences listed, more than 45% were seen once. Sequenced sample: blood. All receptors derive from a man older than 75 in good health.

The chain employs TRBV20-1 and TRBJ2-5; 9 bases align to TRBD2. There are 14 residues in the CDR3. Germline CDR1 and CDR2: DFQATT and SNEGSKA (reference sequence). The junction had 13 bases not matched to a gene; V was cut back by 3 bases and J by 11 bases. The CDR3 region is CSASSSGSSREQYF. The CDR3 DNA sequence: TGCAGTGCTAGCAGTAGCGGGAGCTCAAGGGAGCAGTACTTC.

This clonotype appeared many times. This sequence joins TRBV6-6 and TRBJ2-1; D uncertain. This CDR3 is 11 amino acids long. Trimming took off 2 bases at V and 13 bases at J, with 9 bases between the two ends. Germline values: CDR1 MNHNY, CDR2 SVGAGI (reference sequence). The CDR3 coding sequence is TGTGCCAGCAGTTACCCAGCCCCCCAGTTCTTC. It encodes CASSYPAPQFF.

The V and J genes are TRBV20-1 and TRBJ2-5; D uncertain. Germline V gene sequence: CDR1 DFQATT, CDR2 SNEGSKA (reference sequence). V was trimmed by 7 bases and J by 4 bases, leaving 16 bases between them. The CDR3 extends over 13 amino acids. The CDR3 reads CSVRRALGETQYF. Written as DNA, the CDR3 is TGCAGTGTACGAAGGGCCCTGGGAGAGACCCAGTACTTC.

This clonotype appeared once. V is TRBV18 and J is TRBJ2-3; D tentatively fits TRBD1 or TRBD2 (6 bases each). Germline V gives CDR1 KGHSH, CDR2 LQKENI. CDR3 length equals 15 residues. V was pared by 4 bases and J by 5 bases, with 16 bases between. DNA of the CDR3: TGTGCCAGCTCACTCGAGACTGGAGGGGGAGATACGCAGTATTTT. Amino acids: CASSLETGGGDTQYF.

V gene TRBV29-1 combines with J gene TRBJ2-4, with D maybe TRBD2 (7 bases). The J call may be mistaken, given a closer DNA end match to TRBJ2-5. This CDR3 contains 14 residues. Germline CDR1 reads SQVTM; CDR2 reads ANQGSEA. CDR3 in DNA: TGCAGCGTTGGGGGGGGCGCTTGGCAAGAGACCCAGTACTTC. Protein sequence: CSVGGGAWQETQYF.

This clonotype was seen a few times. This rearrangement joins TRBV6-5 to TRBJ2-2; a weak D match, TRBD1 (6 bases). This CDR3 has 16 amino acids. Germline lookup yields CDR1 MNHEY and CDR2 SVGAGI. Trimming removed 2 bases from V and 5 bases from J, with 15 bases in between. The CDR3, as DNA: TGTGCCAGCAGTTACGGGGGACAACGGTTAACCGGGGAGCTGTTTTTT. Translating it yields CASSYGGQRLTGELFF.

V and J are TRBV4-2 and TRBJ2-3, with 9 bases identical to TRBD1. Trimming cost V 4 bases and J 4 bases; bases outside gene matches: 6. The CDR3 is made up of 15 amino acids. The V gene's germline CDR1 is LGHNA and CDR2 YNFKEQ. CDR3 residues: CASSLLDRGADTQYF. The CDR3 nucleotides read TGTGCCAGCAGCCTCCTGGACAGGGGTGCAGATACGCAGTATTTT.

The chain uses TRBV28 and TRBJ1-4, with 7 bases that match TRBD1. This CDR3 is 16 amino acids long. With 6 bases clipped from V and 6 bases from J, the junction kept 13 bases outside the gene matches. CDR1 and CDR2 (germline): MDHEN, SYDVKM. CDR3 in amino acids: CASSHQDRLVDEKLFF. The CDR3, as DNA: TGTGCCAGCAGCCATCAGGACAGGTTGGTGGATGAAAAACTGTTTTTT.

This clonotype was seen a few times. The rearrangement joins TRBV5-1 to TRBJ2-1; 9 nucleotides agree with TRBD1. Germline-derived CDR1 and CDR2 are SGHRS and YFSETQ. The CDR3 is 15 residues long. V lost 0 bases, J lost 2 bases, and 0 bases stayed unmatched. The CDR3 sequence is CASSLGDRAYNEQFF. The CDR3 DNA follows: TGCGCCAGCAGCTTGGGGGACAGGGCCTACAATGAGCAGTTCTTC.

The V gene is TRBV7-2, the J gene TRBJ2-3; 8 bases align to TRBD2. Losses at the gene ends were 5 bases for V and 5 bases for J; bases not matched to a gene: 12. The CDR3 runs to 16 residues. Germline V lookup: CDR1 SGHTA, CDR2 FQGNSA. CDR3 protein: CASSRNVLAAGDTQYF. The CDR3 region has the DNA TGTGCCAGCAGCCGAAACGTACTAGCGGCCGGAGATACGCAGTATTTT.

A few counts support this clonotype. The V call is TRBV20-1, the J call TRBJ2-5; the match to TRBD2 covers 9 bases. The length of the CDR3 is 16 residues. Per germline, CDR1 DFQATT and CDR2 SNEGSKA (reference sequence). J gave up 0 bases and V 0 bases, and 5 bases lay outside the gene matches. DNA for the CDR3: TGCAGTGCTAGAGATCCCAGCGGGGGGTACCAAGAGACCCAGTACTTC. Its translation is CSARDPSGGYQETQYF.

With respect to this clonotype: A junction end diverges from the germline sequence, so it may reflect a read error. The V gene is TRBV6-5, the J gene TRBJ2-5; no clear D gene. Looked up from germline, CDR1 is MNHEY and CDR2 is SVGAGI. The CDR3 consists of 14 residues. In nucleotides, the CDR3 is TGTGCCGGCAGTTACTCGCTGGCTGGCGAGACCCAGTACTTC. It encodes CAGSYSLAGETQYF.

V gene TRBV28 combines with J gene TRBJ2-5, with D possibly TRBD1 on 6 matching bases. V was shortened by 6 bases and J by 3 bases, with 17 bases between the two germline ends. From germline, CDR1 is MDHEN and CDR2 SYDVKM. CDR3 length equals 15 residues. The DNA for the CDR3 is TGTGCCAGCAGCAAAGGGAAAGGGGGAGAAGAGACCCAGTACTTC. This codes for CASSKGKGGEETQYF.

In this sample, this clonotype turned up a few times. A much larger clone differs from this one at a single base, so this may be a read error. This rearrangement joins TRBV29-1 to TRBJ2-7; D remains unclear. Germline CDR1 SQVTM, CDR2 ANQGSEA. The CDR3 has 14 amino acids. V gave up 3 bases and J gave up 7 bases, with 19 bases separating them. The CDR3 coding sequence is TGCAGCGTTGACGGAAGTCCCTCCTACAATGAGCAGTACTTC. Translated, it gives CSVDGSPSYNEQYF.

The V gene is TRBV25-1, the J gene TRBJ2-1; 11 bases are shared with TRBD2. The germline V gene has CDR1 MGHDK and CDR2 SYGVNS. The CDR3 has 17 residues. V lost 2 bases to trimming and J lost 12 bases; unmatched junction nucleotides: 15. Here the CDR3 reads CASSELGAGLADRGQFF. CDR3 coding DNA: TGTGCCAGCAGTGAACTAGGAGCGGGACTAGCGGACCGTGGGCAGTTCTTC.

The rearrangement uses TRBV6-5 and TRBJ2-5; 8 bases are shared with TRBD2. V dropped 4 bases and J dropped 13; count of bases not matched to a gene: 17. Germline V lookup: CDR1 MNHEY, CDR2 SVGAGI. The length of the CDR3 is 15 residues. CDR3 residues: CASSSRAGLGNERYF. CDR3 coding DNA: TGTGCCAGCAGTTCCCGCGCGGGACTAGGAAATGAGCGGTACTTC.

The chain links TRBV29-1 to TRBJ2-5, with 8 bases lining up with TRBD2. Germline V lookup: CDR1 SQVTM, CDR2 ANQGSEA. Trimming removed 2 bases from V and 1 base from J; junction bases left unmatched: 3. There are 14 residues in the CDR3. CDR3 loop: CSVEFSGVQETQYF. The CDR3, as DNA: TGCAGCGTTGAATTTAGCGGGGTCCAAGAGACCCAGTACTTC.

This clonotype was seen at least ten times. This rearrangement joins TRBV7-9 to TRBJ2-5; 8 bases line up with TRBD2. Germline CDR1 is SEHNR and CDR2 is FQNEAQ (reference sequence). The CDR3 has 17 residues. The ends lost 2 bases at V and 4 bases at J; junction bases unmatched: 12. The CDR3 coding sequence is TGTGCCAGCAGCTTATGGTCGAAGACTAGCGCGCCAGAGACCCAGTACTTC. Translating it yields CASSLWSKTSAPETQYF.

The chain combines TRBV4-3 with TRBJ2-7, with a tentative D call TRBD1 (5 bases). V was cut by 3 bases and J by 6 bases, with 15 bases left in between. The CDR3 is 14 amino acids. The germline V gene encodes CDR1 LGHNA and CDR2 YSLEER. CDR3 amino acids: CASSQISSRGEQYF. In DNA, the CDR3 is TGCGCCAGCAGCCAGATTTCTTCAAGGGGCGAGCAGTACTTC.

The count of this clonotype is one. This rearrangement joins TRBV7-9 to TRBJ2-7; maybe TRBD1 (5 bases). Germline loops: CDR1 SEHNR, CDR2 FQNEAQ (reference sequence). V was shortened by 1 base and J by 3 bases, with 10 bases between the two germline ends. The CDR3 has 14 amino acids. CDR3 nucleotides: TGTGCCAGCAGCTTAGACAGGCTTCACTACGAGCAGTACTTC. This sequence encodes CASSLDRLHYEQYF. Full variable domain (outside the CDR3, taken from reference TRBV7-9 and TRBJ2-7): DTGVSQNPRHKITKRGQNVTFRCDPISEHNRLYWYRQTLGQGPEFLTYFQNEAQLEKSRLLSDRFSAERPKGSFSTLEIQRTEQGDSAMYLCASSLDRLHYEQYFGPGTRLTVT.

V and J are TRBV29-1 and TRBJ2-5, with a possible D match to TRBD1 (6 bases). This CDR3 spans 13 amino acids. CDR1 is SQVTM and CDR2 is ANQGSEA in the germline V gene. V was pared by 7 bases and J by 2 bases, with 14 bases between. Here the CDR3 reads CSALPDRQETQYF. Here the CDR3 DNA reads TGCAGCGCTTTACCCGACAGGCAAGAGACCCAGTACTTC.